These T cell receptor beta chains were read from a single sample in a study of glioma-infiltrating T cells after dendritic cell vaccination. Sequencing was performed with immunoSEQ multiplex PCR; in TCRdb, only in-frame clones are kept and a portion is missing. The sample carries 93,000 or so clones, approximately 80% recorded once. Sequencing was performed on blood, taken before dendritic cell vaccination. These TCRs come from a human donor with glioblastoma. The CDR3 runs from the conserved cysteine through the conserved F or W. A D gene is named only where the DNA matches it firmly. Clone sizes are given selectively: once, few, many, or a class where the clone is expanded.

v_call,j_call,clone_size,d_call,cdr3_nt,cdr3_aa
TRBV7-3,TRBJ2-1,NA,TRBD2,TGTGCCAGCAGCCCGAAAGAGACTAGCGGGGGGCATGAGCAGTTCTTC,CASSPKETSGGHEQFF
TRBV19,TRBJ1-1,NA,NA,TGTGCCAGTAGTGGTAGCGGCGGCACTGAAGCTTTCTTT,CASSGSGGTEAFF
TRBV5-1,TRBJ2-3,NA,TRBD1,TGCGCCAGCAGCCTTGGACAGGGGGCAACAGATACGCAGTATTTT,CASSLGQGATDTQYF
TRBV7-6,TRBJ2-5,NA,TRBD1,TGTGCCAGCAGCGAAAACAGGGGCTGGGAGACCCAGTACTTC,CASSENRGWETQYF
TRBV5-4,TRBJ2-1,NA,TRBD2,TGTGCCAGCAGAGTCCTGACTGGGACTAGCGGGGGTAATGAGCAGTTCTTC,CASRVLTGTSGGNEQFF
TRBV13,TRBJ2-4,once,TRBD1,TGTGCCAGCAGCTTCGGACAGGGACGAAAAAACATTCAGTACTTC,CASSFGQGRKNIQYF
TRBV19,TRBJ1-2,NA,TRBD1,TGTGCCAGTACCGTTACAGGGGCGGACTATGGCTACACCTTC,CASTVTGADYGYTF
TRBV5-1,TRBJ1-4,few,TRBD1,TGCGCCAGCAGCCCCGTACAGGGGTTGAGGGAAAAACTGTTTTTT,CASSPVQGLREKLFF
TRBV4-2,TRBJ2-7,NA,NA,TGTGCCAGCAGCCAGGAGGACGAGCAGTACTTC,CASSQEDEQYF
TRBV25-1,TRBJ1-5,NA,NA,TGTGCCAGCAGTGATGTGCAGGCTTACCAGCCCCAGCATTTT,CASSDVQAYQPQHF
TRBV4-1,TRBJ2-3,NA,TRBD2,TGCGCCAGCAGCTTATTGGGGGGGACTAGCACAGATACGCAGTATTTT,CASSLLGGTSTDTQYF
TRBV5-1,TRBJ2-3,NA,TRBD2,TGCGCCAGCAGCGAACCGCTAGCGGGGGGGCCGGATACGCAGTATTTT,CASSEPLAGGPDTQYF
TRBV5-5,TRBJ1-2,NA,TRBD1,TGTGCCAGCAGCGCCGGACAGGGCTATGGCTACACCTTC,CASSAGQGYGYTF
TRBV6-5,TRBJ2-1,NA,TRBD1,TGTGCCAGCAGTTTACACAGGGGGCCCTACTACAATGAGCAGTTCTTC,CASSLHRGPYYNEQFF
TRBV18,TRBJ2-5,NA,NA,TGTGCCAGCTCACCACAGAGGACTTCGACCCAGTACTTC,CASSPQRTSTQYF
TRBV13,TRBJ1-5,NA,NA,TGTGCCAGCAGCTTACGGGGTAATCAGCCCCAGCATTTT,CASSLRGNQPQHF
TRBV7-7,TRBJ2-1,NA,TRBD1,TGTGCTAGCAGCGTCGGACAGGGGGGAGAGCAGTTCTTC,CASSVGQGGEQFF
TRBV15,TRBJ2-5,NA,NA,TGTGCCACCAGCAGAGTCGAGCGTGAGACCCAGTACTTC,CATSRVERETQYF
TRBV27,TRBJ2-5,NA,NA,TGTGCCAGCAGTCCCCGGTACCAAGAGACCCAGTACTTC,CASSPRYQETQYF
TRBV5-6,TRBJ2-1,NA,NA,TGTGCCAGCAGCTTGATCAGGGGTATCGATGAGCAGTTCTTC,CASSLIRGIDEQFF
TRBV4-1,TRBJ1-2,NA,NA,TGCGCCAGCAGCCAAACGGGGAGCCTAGACTATGGCTACACCTTC,CASSQTGSLDYGYTF
TRBV11-3,TRBJ1-2,few,NA,TGTGCCAGCAGCTTAGATACTTCTAACTATGGCTACACCTTC,CASSLDTSNYGYTF
TRBV7-9,TRBJ1-2,NA,NA,TGTGCCAGCAGCGAGACAGAAAACTACACCTTC,CASSETENYTF